One T cell receptor beta chain is described in this entry. Germline CDR1 and CDR2: SGHNT and YYREEE (reference sequence). The junction had 4 bases not matched to a gene; V was cut back by 1 base and J by 5 bases. The CDR3 length is 15 residues. Profiling relied on immunoSEQ multiplex PCR, and the TCRdb table lists in-frame clones only, not all of them. The sample holds some 190,000 clones, approximately 84% seen once. The data originate from a study of blood T cell repertoires in COVID-19. Each participant's cohort was designated according to participant-reported clinical history. This clonotype originated in a woman aged 25-40 years who had recovered from COVID-19. The sample consisted of PBMCs or T cells enriched from blood (not recorded which). The rearrangement links TRBV5-4 to TRBJ2-7, with 12 bases lining up with TRBD2. The CDR3 region has the DNA TGTGCCAGCAGCTTGAGGACTAGCGGGAAAAACGAGCAGTACTTC. It codes for CASSLRTSGKNEQYF.